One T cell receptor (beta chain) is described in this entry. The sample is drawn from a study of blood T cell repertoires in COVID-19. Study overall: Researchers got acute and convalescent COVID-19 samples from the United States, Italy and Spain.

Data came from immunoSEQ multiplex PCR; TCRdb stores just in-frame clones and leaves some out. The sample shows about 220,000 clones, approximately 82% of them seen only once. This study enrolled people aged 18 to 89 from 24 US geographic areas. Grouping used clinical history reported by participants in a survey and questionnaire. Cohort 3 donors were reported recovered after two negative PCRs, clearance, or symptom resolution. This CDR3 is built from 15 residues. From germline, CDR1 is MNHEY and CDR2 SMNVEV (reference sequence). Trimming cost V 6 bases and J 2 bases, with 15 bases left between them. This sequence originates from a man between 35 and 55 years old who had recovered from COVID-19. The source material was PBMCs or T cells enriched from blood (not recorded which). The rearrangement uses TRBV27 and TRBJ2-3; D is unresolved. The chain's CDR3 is CASRIERGITDTQYF. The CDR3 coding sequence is TGTGCCAGCAGGATCGAGAGAGGTATCACAGATACGCAGTATTTT.